A single sample gave rise to the 24 T cell receptor beta chains below, sequenced in a study of control samples from healthy donors and cancer patients. Libraries were prepared by immunoSEQ multiplex PCR; TCRdb keeps only in-frame clonotypes and omits some of them. The sample lists 95,000 to 100,000 clones, around 89% occurring once. Material for sequencing was blood. The receptors derive from a man aged 30-40 years in good health.

The gene calls are TRBV24-1 and TRBJ2-2; TRBD1 might be the D (7 bases). V lost 0 bases and J lost 7, with 17 bases in between. The CDR3 is 17 amino acids. Germline values: CDR1 KGHDR, CDR2 SFDVKD. The CDR3 DNA reads as TGTGCCACCAGTGATTTGGAGGGGGCGGGAATGGACGGGGAGCTGTTTTTT. Protein product: CATSDLEGAGMDGELFF.

V usage is TRBV27 and J usage is TRBJ2-2, with 7 bases lining up with TRBD2. Germline-derived CDR1 and CDR2 are MNHEY and SMNVEV (reference sequence). V shed 3 bases and J 8 bases; nucleotides not matched to a gene: 6. CDR3 size: 14 residues. CDR3: CASSFRAGEGELFF. As DNA, the CDR3 is TGTGCCAGCAGTTTTCGGGCGGGAGAAGGGGAGCTGTTTTTT.

A few counts support this clone. This CDR3 is also generated by other DNA sequences in the sample. The chain recombines TRBV7-8 with TRBJ2-7; 10 bases line up with TRBD2. V shed 5 bases, J shed 0 bases, and the junction held 7 bases outside the gene matches. Per germline, CDR1 SGHVS and CDR2 FQNEAQ. There are 16 residues in the CDR3. The CDR3 DNA reads as TGTGCCAGCAGCCCCAGGACTAGCGGAACCTCCTACGAGCAGTACTTC. It translates to CASSPRTSGTSYEQYF.

The rearrangement uses TRBV6-5 and TRBJ2-2; D possibly corresponds to TRBD2 (7 bases). The V and J ends lost 8 bases and 6 bases respectively, with 16 bases between them. CDR3 size: 14 residues. Germline lookup yields CDR1 MNHEY and CDR2 SVGAGI. The CDR3 reads CASLQGGRAGELFF. The DNA of the CDR3 is TGTGCCAGCCTACAGGGAGGGAGGGCCGGGGAGCTGTTTTTT.

This chain uses TRBV19 with TRBJ1-5; perhaps TRBD1 as D (6 bases). The V end was cut by 4 bases, the J end by 3 bases, with 19 bases between. CDR3 length: 17 amino acids. In germline, CDR1 is LNHDA, CDR2 SQIVND (reference sequence). The CDR3 sequence is CASSTLTGRVDNQPQHF. Here the CDR3 DNA reads TGTGCCAGTAGTACTCTAACAGGGCGAGTAGACAATCAGCCCCAGCATTTT.

This chain uses TRBV2 with TRBJ1-1, with a tentative D call TRBD1 (6 bases). Germline CDR1 reads SNHLY; CDR2 reads FYNNEI. Trimming left V 10 bases short and J 11 bases short, with 20 bases between. This CDR3 spans 12 amino acids. The CDR3 loop is CATSRDNGGAFF. In DNA, the CDR3 is TGTGCCACTTCCCGGGACAACGGAGGGGCTTTCTTT. Full variable domain (rest looked up from reference TRBV2 and TRBJ1-1): EPEVTQTPSHQVTQMGQEVILRCVPISNHLYFYWYRQILGQKVEFLVSFYNNEISEKSEIFDDQFSVERPDGSNFTLKIRSTKLEDSAMYFCATSRDNGGAFFGQGTRLTVV.

This clone was found once. The rearrangement links TRBV12-3 or TRBV12-4 to TRBJ2-5, with D possibly matching TRBD2 (7 bases). There are 13 residues in the CDR3. Trimming removed 6 bases from V and 6 bases from J, with 14 bases in between. The DNA for the CDR3 is TGTGCCAGCAGCCGGGGGGCCACGCAGACCCAGTACTTC. As protein: CASSRGATQTQYF.

This chain uses TRBV30 with TRBJ1-1; perhaps TRBD1 as D (6 bases). The germline V gene has CDR1 GTSNPN and CDR2 SVGIG (reference sequence). The CDR3 is 11 residues long. V was shortened by 3 bases and J by 7 bases, with 9 bases between the two germline ends. Written as DNA, the CDR3 is TGTGCCTGGAGCGGACAGCTTGAAGCTTTCTTT. This translates into CAWSGQLEAFF.

The chain couples TRBV29-1 to TRBJ1-6; unclear D gene. Trimming stripped 5 bases from V and 7 bases from J, with 12 bases between. Germline assignment: CDR1 SQVTM and CDR2 ANQGSEA. The CDR3 extends over 13 amino acids. The CDR3 region has the DNA TGCAGCGTTAAGGGTGAGGGAAATTCACCCCTCCACTTT. Its translation: CSVKGEGNSPLHF.

V gene TRBV10-1 combines with J gene TRBJ2-4, with 9 nucleotides matching TRBD1. This CDR3 is built from 14 residues. The ends lost 8 bases at V and 7 bases at J; junction bases unmatched: 9. Germline loops: CDR1 WNHNN, CDR2 SYGVQD (reference sequence). CDR3 region: CASSSGTGKNIQYF. The CDR3, as DNA: TGCGCCAGCTCATCCGGGACAGGGAAGAACATTCAGTACTTC.

The gene calls are TRBV19 and TRBJ2-5, with 7 bases that match TRBD2. Germline lookup yields CDR1 LNHDA and CDR2 SQIVND (reference sequence). After removal of 3 bases from V and 6 bases from J, the junction contained 13 bases not matched to a gene. The CDR3 spans 16 residues. CDR3 protein: CASSIGMASGDKTQYF. CDR3 coding DNA: TGTGCCAGTAGTATTGGTATGGCTAGCGGAGATAAGACCCAGTACTTC.

This clone has just a few counts. The rearrangement links TRBV4-1 to TRBJ1-5; TRBD1 might be the D (5 bases). CDR3 length equals 16 residues. V was shortened by 1 base and J by 4 bases, with 14 bases between the two germline ends. The germline V gene encodes CDR1 MGHRA and CDR2 YSYEKL. CDR3 nucleotide sequence: TGCGCCAGCAGCCAAGGGGGCATAAGGTTTAATCAGCCCCAGCATTTT. Translating gives CASSQGGIRFNQPQHF.

This clone was detected only once. V gene TRBV21-1 combines with J gene TRBJ2-1; the table assigns TRBD2, which was not confirmed against the DNA. TRBV21-1 is termed a pseudogene. This CDR3 region has 14 residues. CDR3 sequence: CGYHLAELYNEQFF. DNA of the CDR3: TGTGGGTACCATCTAGCGGAGCTCTACAATGAGCAGTTCTTC.

This rearrangement joins TRBV2 to TRBJ1-5; D is unclear. Germline V gives CDR1 SNHLY, CDR2 FYNNEI. The CDR3 runs 15 residues. Trimming stripped 1 base from V and 2 bases from J, with 9 bases between. CDR3 protein: CASSEGQPGNQPQHF. In DNA form, the CDR3 reads TGTGCCAGCAGTGAAGGGCAGCCTGGCAATCAGCCCCAGCATTTT. Filled out from reference TRBV2 and TRBJ1-5, the complete variable domain reads EPEVTQTPSHQVTQMGQEVILRCVPISNHLYFYWYRQILGQKVEFLVSFYNNEISEKSEIFDDQFSVERPDGSNFTLKIRSTKLEDSAMYFCASSEGQPGNQPQHFGDGTRLSIL.

A word on this clone: At the DNA level, this CDR3 is encoded by other sequences in the same sample as well. V usage is TRBV19 and J usage is TRBJ2-7, with 9 positions matching TRBD1. With 7 bases clipped from V and 3 bases from J, the junction kept 4 bases outside the gene matches. CDR1 is LNHDA, CDR2 SQIVND, per germline (reference sequence). CDR3 length equals 13 residues. This CDR3 reads CASKGTGSYEQYF. CDR3 coding DNA: TGTGCCAGTAAGGGGACAGGGAGCTACGAGCAGTACTTC.

The chain couples TRBV28 to TRBJ2-1; D gene ambiguous. Per germline, CDR1 MDHEN and CDR2 SYDVKM. The CDR3 is made up of 11 amino acids. Trimming left V 6 bases short and J 11 bases short, with 11 bases between. The CDR3 here is CASRLGSKQFF. Written as DNA, the CDR3 is TGTGCCAGCAGGCTTGGGTCCAAGCAGTTCTTC.

The chain links TRBV5-6 to TRBJ1-6; D gene unclear. The V gene lost 0 bases and the J gene lost 10 bases, with 23 bases spanning the gap. The CDR3 covers 18 residues. CDR1 SGHDT and CDR2 YYEEEE come from the germline V gene. The CDR3 DNA sequence: TGTGCCAGCAGCTTGGTTAGCAGCCAAGGCGGATGGGTCTCACCCCTCCACTTT. This translates into CASSLVSSQGGWVSPLHF.

This clone was picked up one time. The V gene is TRBV15, the J gene TRBJ1-4; TRBD1 matches at 9 bases. Germline CDR1 is LNHNV and CDR2 is YYDKDF (reference sequence). The CDR3 spans 15 residues. J was trimmed by 8 bases and V by 1 base; bases with no gene match: 5. CDR3 amino acids: CATSRVGTGFEKLFF. DNA of the CDR3: TGTGCCACCAGCAGAGTGGGGACAGGGTTCGAAAAACTGTTTTTT.

The chain links TRBV11-2 to TRBJ2-1; D may be TRBD1 (6 bases). Per germline, CDR1 SGHAT and CDR2 FQNNGV. V lost 1 base to trimming and J lost 5 bases, with 9 bases between them. The length of the CDR3 is 14 residues. CDR3 residues: CASSLGGLNNEQFF. CDR3 bases: TGTGCCAGCAGCTTAGGGGGGCTGAACAATGAGCAGTTCTTC. Based on the CDR3 plus reference TRBV11-2 and TRBJ2-1, the full variable domain is EAGVAQSPRYKIIEKRQSVAFWCNPISGHATLYWYQQILGQGPKLLIQFQNNGVVDDSQLPKDRFSAERLKGVDSTLKIQPAKLEDSAVYLCASSLGGLNNEQFFGPGTRLTVL.

V usage is TRBV4-3 and J usage is TRBJ2-1; D is perhaps TRBD1 (5 bases). V was clipped by 0 bases and J by 6 bases, with 12 bases between them. CDR1 LGHNA and CDR2 YSLEER come from the germline V gene. This CDR3 has 15 residues. CDR3 nucleotides: TGCGCCAGCAGCCAAGAGGGGCTCGATCGCAATGAGCAGTTCTTC. It is translated as CASSQEGLDRNEQFF.

The chain employs TRBV19 and TRBJ2-5; no definite D call. Germline CDR1 and CDR2: LNHDA and SQIVND (reference sequence). CDR3 size: 14 residues. Trimming shortened V by 5 bases and J by 2 bases, and 12 bases separated the two germline ends. The CDR3: CASSPSSSQETQYF. CDR3 in DNA: TGTGCCAGTAGTCCCTCTTCGTCGCAAGAGACCCAGTACTTC.

The rearrangement joins TRBV5-4 to TRBJ1-1; D is perhaps TRBD1 (5 bases). Germline CDR1 reads SGHNT; CDR2 reads YYREEE (reference sequence). The CDR3 has 15 residues. V lost 0 bases to trimming and J lost 1 base, with 10 bases between them. The CDR3 bases are TGTGCCAGCAGCTTGGCGGAGGGGCGGAACACTGAAGCTTTCTTT. As protein: CASSLAEGRNTEAFF.

This chain joins TRBV18 and TRBJ2-6, with D hard to call. This CDR3 is 16 amino acids long. V was pared by 1 base and J by 1 base, with 8 bases between. Germline CDR1 and CDR2: KGHSH and LQKENI. CDR3 sequence: CASSPLSGSGANVLTF. The CDR3 region has the DNA TGTGCCAGCTCACCACTTTCTGGGTCTGGGGCCAACGTCCTGACTTTC.

The genes are TRBV5-1 and TRBJ1-1; D ambiguous. V was pared by 0 bases and J by 1 base, with 4 bases between. The V gene's germline CDR1 is SGHRS and CDR2 YFSETQ. The CDR3 has 13 amino acids. For the CDR3, the DNA is TGCGCCAGCAGCTTGGAGACGAACACTGAAGCTTTCTTT. This translates into CASSLETNTEAFF.